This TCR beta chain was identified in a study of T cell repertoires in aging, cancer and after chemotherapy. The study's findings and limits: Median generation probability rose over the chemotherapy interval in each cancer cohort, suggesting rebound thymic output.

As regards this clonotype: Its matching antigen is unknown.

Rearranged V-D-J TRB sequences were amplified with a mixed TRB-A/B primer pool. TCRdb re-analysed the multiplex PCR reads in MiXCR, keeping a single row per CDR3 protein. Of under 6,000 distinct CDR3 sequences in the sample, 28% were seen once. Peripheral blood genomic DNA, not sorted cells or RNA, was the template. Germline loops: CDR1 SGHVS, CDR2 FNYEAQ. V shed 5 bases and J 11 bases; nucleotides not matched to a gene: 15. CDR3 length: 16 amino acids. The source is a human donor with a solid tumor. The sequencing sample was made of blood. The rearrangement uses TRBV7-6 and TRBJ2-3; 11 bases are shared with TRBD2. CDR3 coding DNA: TGTGCCAGCAGCCCCCGGGGACTAGCGGCGACCTCCTTGCAGTATTTT. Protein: CASSPRGLAATSLQYF.